This T cell receptor beta chain was documented in a study of blood T cell repertoires in COVID-19. Study context: In each case, the material was cDNA or gDNA derived from T cells, B-cell-depleted T cells, or PBMCs.

This clone has a handful of counts. Libraries were prepared by immunoSEQ multiplex PCR; TCRdb keeps only in-frame clonotypes and omits some of them. Among around 60,000 clones listed, around 77% were seen once. The sequenced sample consisted of peripheral blood. The sequence came from a man older than 75 with active or convalescent COVID-19.

The CDR3 DNA is TGTGCCAGTAGTAACCGGGGACAGGGAGGTACCGGGGAGCTGTTTTTT. Its protein is CASSNRGQGGTGELFF. This chain uses TRBV19 with TRBJ2-2, with 9 bases lining up with TRBD1. V shed 4 bases, J shed 5 bases, and the junction held 8 bases outside the gene matches. Germline V gene data show CDR1 as LNHDA and CDR2 as SQIVND (reference sequence). This CDR3 contains 16 residues.